These T cell receptor beta chains were read from a single sample in a study of blood T cell repertoires in COVID-19. The protocol was immunoSEQ multiplex PCR, while the TCRdb copy is restricted to in-frame clones and leaves out a portion. The sample shows some 43,000 clones, 75% to 90% of them seen only once. Sequencing input: peripheral blood. The receptors come from a human donor in a cohort sampled during active COVID-19. Each CDR3 is given with its conserved first and last residue. Fields, in order: clone size, J gene, D gene, CDR3 length, V gene, CDR3 DNA, CDR3 protein. The D gene is left open where the match is weak. Clone size is shown for a subset of rows, as once, few, many or a class of expanded clone.

clone size: .
J gene: TRBJ2-7
D gene: .
CDR3 length: 15
V gene: TRBV18
CDR3 DNA: TGTGCCAGCTCATTTGACAGGACCAGCTCCTACGAGCAGTACTTC
CDR3 protein: CASSFDRTSSYEQYF

clone size: .
J gene: TRBJ2-7
D gene: TRBD2
CDR3 length: 14
V gene: TRBV7-9
CDR3 DNA: TGTGCCAGCAGCTTAGGAGCGGGAGAGCTCGAGCAGTACTTC
CDR3 protein: CASSLGAGELEQYF

clone size: .
J gene: TRBJ1-3
D gene: TRBD1
CDR3 length: 15
V gene: TRBV5-6
CDR3 DNA: TGTGCCAGCAGCATTGACAGGGTCCCTGGAAACACCATATATTTT
CDR3 protein: CASSIDRVPGNTIYF

clone size: .
J gene: TRBJ1-5
D gene: TRBD1
CDR3 length: 15
V gene: TRBV19
CDR3 DNA: TGTGCCAGTAGTAGGGACAGGGCAGGATCTCAGCCCCAGCATTTT
CDR3 protein: CASSRDRAGSQPQHF

clone size: .
J gene: TRBJ2-3
D gene: TRBD2
CDR3 length: 19
V gene: TRBV9
CDR3 DNA: TGTGCCAGCAGCGTAGAGCCAGCAATAGCGGGAATGCGTACAGATACGCAGTATTTT
CDR3 protein: CASSVEPAIAGMRTDTQYF

clone size: .
J gene: TRBJ2-4
D gene: .
CDR3 length: 17
V gene: TRBV4-3
CDR3 DNA: TGCGCCAGCAGCCAAGCCGCGTCGGGACTAGCCAAAAACATTCAGTACTTC
CDR3 protein: CASSQAASGLAKNIQYF

clone size: .
J gene: TRBJ2-7
D gene: .
CDR3 length: 17
V gene: TRBV3-1/TRBV3-2
CDR3 DNA: TGTGCCAGCAGCCAAGGAAATTACCCGCGCGGGCACTACGAGCAGTACTTC
CDR3 protein: CASSQGNYPRGHYEQYF

clone size: once
J gene: TRBJ2-3
D gene: .
CDR3 length: 17
V gene: TRBV11-2
CDR3 DNA: TGTGCCAGCAGCCCTCTCCGGGGGGCGCTTTTGCGGGGTACGCAGTATTTT
CDR3 protein: CASSPLRGALLRGTQYF

clone size: .
J gene: TRBJ2-1
D gene: TRBD2
CDR3 length: 14
V gene: TRBV19
CDR3 DNA: TGTGCCAGTAGTATTACTGGGGGGGACAATGAGCAGTTCTTC
CDR3 protein: CASSITGGDNEQFF

clone size: few
J gene: TRBJ1-2
D gene: .
CDR3 length: 14
V gene: TRBV19
CDR3 DNA: TGTGCCAGTAGAACACCGGGATCAAAAGGTGGCTACACCTTC
CDR3 protein: CASRTPGSKGGYTF

clone size: .
J gene: TRBJ2-5
D gene: .
CDR3 length: 14
V gene: TRBV5-1
CDR3 DNA: TGCGCCAGCAGCCCAGGGGCTGGGCAAGAGACCCAGTACTTC
CDR3 protein: CASSPGAGQETQYF

clone size: .
J gene: TRBJ2-2
D gene: .
CDR3 length: 13
V gene: TRBV28
CDR3 DNA: TGTGCCAGCAGTCGACAGGTTCCCGGGGAGCTGTTTTTT
CDR3 protein: CASSRQVPGELFF

clone size: .
J gene: TRBJ2-1
D gene: TRBD2
CDR3 length: 19
V gene: TRBV5-5
CDR3 DNA: TGTGCCAGCAGCTTGGAGGCTAGCGGGGGCGTTGGCTCCTACAATGAGCAGTTCTTC
CDR3 protein: CASSLEASGGVGSYNEQFF

clone size: .
J gene: TRBJ1-3
D gene: .
CDR3 length: 15
V gene: TRBV11-2
CDR3 DNA: TGTGCCAGCAGCTCATGGAGGGTAGCTGGAAACACCATATATTTT
CDR3 protein: CASSSWRVAGNTIYF

clone size: once
J gene: TRBJ1-2
D gene: TRBD1
CDR3 length: 14
V gene: TRBV14
CDR3 DNA: TGTGCCAGCAGCCAGGACAGGGGACGCTATGGCTACACCTTC
CDR3 protein: CASSQDRGRYGYTF

clone size: .
J gene: TRBJ2-7
D gene: .
CDR3 length: 14
V gene: TRBV29-1
CDR3 DNA: TGCAGCGTTGTATCGAGACAGGCCCCCTACGAGCAGTACTTC
CDR3 protein: CSVVSRQAPYEQYF

clone size: few
J gene: TRBJ2-3
D gene: TRBD1
CDR3 length: 14
V gene: TRBV10-3
CDR3 DNA: TGTGCCATCAGGGACAGGGGGCCAACAGATACGCAGTATTTT
CDR3 protein: CAIRDRGPTDTQYF

clone size: .
J gene: TRBJ2-7
D gene: .
CDR3 length: 13
V gene: TRBV7-9
CDR3 DNA: TGTGCCAGCAGCCCCGGACGGGGCTACGAGCAGTACTTC
CDR3 protein: CASSPGRGYEQYF

clone size: .
J gene: TRBJ2-5
D gene: TRBD1
CDR3 length: 14
V gene: TRBV29-1
CDR3 DNA: TGCAGCGTTGAGGGGGACAGGGGGCGGGAGACCCAGTACTTC
CDR3 protein: CSVEGDRGRETQYF

clone size: .
J gene: TRBJ2-2
D gene: TRBD1
CDR3 length: 16
V gene: TRBV13
CDR3 DNA: TGTGCCAGCAGCTTAGGGCGAACAGGGGGCGGCGGGGAGCTGTTTTTT
CDR3 protein: CASSLGRTGGGGELFF

clone size: .
J gene: TRBJ2-7
D gene: TRBD2
CDR3 length: 16
V gene: TRBV5-7
CDR3 DNA: TGTGCCAGCAGCCTTCGGACTAGCGGGAGTCCACACGAGCAGTACTTC
CDR3 protein: CASSLRTSGSPHEQYF

clone size: .
J gene: TRBJ2-1
D gene: .
CDR3 length: 15
V gene: TRBV3-1/TRBV3-2
CDR3 DNA: TGTGCCAGCAGCCCAATGACTACTATTAACAATGAGCAGTTCTTC
CDR3 protein: CASSPMTTINNEQFF

clone size: .
J gene: TRBJ2-4
D gene: .
CDR3 length: 14
V gene: TRBV3-1/TRBV3-2
CDR3 DNA: TGTGCCAGCAGCCAGGGGTTCGGAGCGGACATTCAGTACTTC
CDR3 protein: CASSQGFGADIQYF

clone size: .
J gene: TRBJ1-5
D gene: .
CDR3 length: 13
V gene: TRBV5-4
CDR3 DNA: TGTGCCAGCAGCCCGGACTGGAATCAGCCCCAGCATTTT
CDR3 protein: CASSPDWNQPQHF

clone size: .
J gene: TRBJ2-6
D gene: .
CDR3 length: 12
V gene: TRBV30
CDR3 DNA: TGTGCCTGGATACGGGGGGCCAACGTCCTGACTTTC
CDR3 protein: CAWIRGANVLTF

clone size: once
J gene: TRBJ1-2
D gene: .
CDR3 length: 15
V gene: TRBV9
CDR3 DNA: TGTGCCAGCAGCGTAGGGGGAGGGTACTTCTATGGCTACACCTTC
CDR3 protein: CASSVGGGYFYGYTF

clone size: once
J gene: TRBJ2-7
D gene: .
CDR3 length: 18
V gene: TRBV27
CDR3 DNA: TGTGCCAGCAGTTTAGGAGCAATGTGGAGGGGGCGCGGGTACGAGCAGTACTTC
CDR3 protein: CASSLGAMWRGRGYEQYF

clone size: .
J gene: TRBJ2-2
D gene: TRBD1
CDR3 length: 18
V gene: TRBV6-4
CDR3 DNA: TGTGCCAGCAGTCCCCAGGGGATCGGGACAGGGATTTACGGGGAGCTGTTTTTT
CDR3 protein: CASSPQGIGTGIYGELFF

clone size: .
J gene: TRBJ1-6
D gene: .
CDR3 length: 13
V gene: TRBV9
CDR3 DNA: TGTGCCAGCAGCCCAAGCACTAACCCACCCCTCCACTTT
CDR3 protein: CASSPSTNPPLHF

clone size: .
J gene: TRBJ2-6
D gene: TRBD1
CDR3 length: 17
V gene: TRBV10-2
CDR3 DNA: TGCGCCAGCATGAGGGGACAGCTAAGCTCTGGGGCCAACGTCCTGACTTTC
CDR3 protein: CASMRGQLSSGANVLTF

clone size: few
J gene: TRBJ2-1
D gene: .
CDR3 length: 14
V gene: TRBV19
CDR3 DNA: TGTGCCAGTAGTATGTGGGGGCTCAACAATGAGCAGTTCTTC
CDR3 protein: CASSMWGLNNEQFF

clone size: .
J gene: TRBJ1-5
D gene: .
CDR3 length: 13
V gene: TRBV6-2/TRBV6-3
CDR3 DNA: TGTGCCAGCAGTTATCAGGGTGGCCAGCCCCAGCATTTT
CDR3 protein: CASSYQGGQPQHF

clone size: .
J gene: TRBJ2-4
D gene: TRBD1
CDR3 length: 15
V gene: TRBV19
CDR3 DNA: TGTGCCAGTAGTAGAAGACAGGGGGCCGGCGACATTCAGTACTTC
CDR3 protein: CASSRRQGAGDIQYF

clone size: .
J gene: TRBJ2-1
D gene: TRBD2
CDR3 length: 19
V gene: TRBV5-4
CDR3 DNA: TGTGCCAGCCTTCGCGCAAGAAGCGGGAGAAGGGTCTCCTACAATGAGCAGTTCTTC
CDR3 protein: CASLRARSGRRVSYNEQFF

clone size: .
J gene: TRBJ1-6
D gene: TRBD1
CDR3 length: 15
V gene: TRBV2
CDR3 DNA: TGTGCCAGCAGTGAGGGCGGGACAGGGTATTCACCCCTCCACTTT
CDR3 protein: CASSEGGTGYSPLHF

clone size: .
J gene: TRBJ2-1
D gene: .
CDR3 length: 13
V gene: TRBV14
CDR3 DNA: TGTGCCAGCAGCCTATATATATCGGGTGAGCAGTTCTTC
CDR3 protein: CASSLYISGEQFF

clone size: .
J gene: TRBJ2-7
D gene: .
CDR3 length: 15
V gene: TRBV18
CDR3 DNA: TGTGCCAGCTCACCTTCGAAAGGGGGAGCTAACGAGCAGTACTTC
CDR3 protein: CASSPSKGGANEQYF

clone size: .
J gene: TRBJ2-1
D gene: TRBD2
CDR3 length: 14
V gene: TRBV2
CDR3 DNA: TGTGCCAGCAGTGATCTAGCGGGAGGTGGTGAGCAGTTCTTC
CDR3 protein: CASSDLAGGGEQFF

clone size: .
J gene: TRBJ2-5
D gene: TRBD1
CDR3 length: 16
V gene: TRBV2
CDR3 DNA: TGTGCCAGCAGCGAGGACAGGGGGTCGTACCAAGAGACCCAGTACTTC
CDR3 protein: CASSEDRGSYQETQYF

clone size: few
J gene: TRBJ1-6
D gene: .
CDR3 length: 15
V gene: TRBV2
CDR3 DNA: TGTGCCAGCACATGGAGGAGCTCCTATAATTCACCCCTCCACTTT
CDR3 protein: CASTWRSSYNSPLHF

clone size: once
J gene: TRBJ1-1
D gene: TRBD1
CDR3 length: 15
V gene: TRBV27
CDR3 DNA: TGTGCCAGCAGTTTATCGCGACAGGGAGTCACTGAAGCTTTCTTT
CDR3 protein: CASSLSRQGVTEAFF

clone size: medium-sized
J gene: TRBJ2-1
D gene: TRBD2
CDR3 length: 16
V gene: TRBV13
CDR3 DNA: TGTGCCAGCAGCTTACTGACTAGCCCGTCCTACAATGAGCAGTTCTTC
CDR3 protein: CASSLLTSPSYNEQFF

clone size: .
J gene: TRBJ2-1
D gene: TRBD1
CDR3 length: 17
V gene: TRBV7-2
CDR3 DNA: TGTGCCAGCAGCTTAGGGACAGGGATATTTACCTACAATGAGCAGTTCTTC
CDR3 protein: CASSLGTGIFTYNEQFF

clone size: .
J gene: TRBJ1-4
D gene: .
CDR3 length: 15
V gene: TRBV5-4
CDR3 DNA: TGTGCCAGCAGCTTTGCCGGGATAGCAAATGAAAAACTGTTTTTT
CDR3 protein: CASSFAGIANEKLFF

clone size: .
J gene: TRBJ2-4
D gene: TRBD2
CDR3 length: 17
V gene: TRBV5-1
CDR3 DNA: TGCGCCAGCAGCTCGCTGACTAGCGGGAGAGGAGGTGACATTCAGTACTTC
CDR3 protein: CASSSLTSGRGGDIQYF

clone size: .
J gene: TRBJ2-1
D gene: .
CDR3 length: 11
V gene: TRBV28
CDR3 DNA: TGTGCCAGCACTGGGCGCAATGAGCAGTTCTTC
CDR3 protein: CASTGRNEQFF

clone size: .
J gene: TRBJ2-7
D gene: TRBD1
CDR3 length: 14
V gene: TRBV27
CDR3 DNA: TGTGCCAGCAGTACCAGGGACAGAGCCTACGAGCAGTACTTC
CDR3 protein: CASSTRDRAYEQYF

clone size: few
J gene: TRBJ2-6
D gene: TRBD1
CDR3 length: 17
V gene: TRBV4-3
CDR3 DNA: TGCGCCAGCAGCCAAAGGACAGGCCTCTCTGGGGCCAACGTCCTGACTTTC
CDR3 protein: CASSQRTGLSGANVLTF

clone size: .
J gene: TRBJ2-1
D gene: TRBD1
CDR3 length: 17
V gene: TRBV9
CDR3 DNA: TGTGCCAGCAGCTCCAGCCTCCTCGACAGGGTCTACAATGAGCAGTTCTTC
CDR3 protein: CASSSSLLDRVYNEQFF

clone size: .
J gene: TRBJ1-3
D gene: TRBD1
CDR3 length: 16
V gene: TRBV4-3
CDR3 DNA: TGCGCCAGCAGCCAGGGATACAGGGGCTCTGGAAACACCATATATTTT
CDR3 protein: CASSQGYRGSGNTIYF

clone size: .
J gene: TRBJ2-7
D gene: TRBD2
CDR3 length: 16
V gene: TRBV6-6
CDR3 DNA: TGTGCCAGCAGTTACCCCCTTGGAGCGGGGGACTACGAGCAGTACTTC
CDR3 protein: CASSYPLGAGDYEQYF

clone size: .
J gene: TRBJ2-7
D gene: .
CDR3 length: 11
V gene: TRBV28
CDR3 DNA: TGTGCCAGCAGTTTTGCGAGGGAGCAGTACTTC
CDR3 protein: CASSFAREQYF

clone size: .
J gene: TRBJ2-3
D gene: TRBD1
CDR3 length: 11
V gene: TRBV27
CDR3 DNA: TGTGCCAGCAGTTCAGGACAGGGGGAGTATTTT
CDR3 protein: CASSSGQGEYF